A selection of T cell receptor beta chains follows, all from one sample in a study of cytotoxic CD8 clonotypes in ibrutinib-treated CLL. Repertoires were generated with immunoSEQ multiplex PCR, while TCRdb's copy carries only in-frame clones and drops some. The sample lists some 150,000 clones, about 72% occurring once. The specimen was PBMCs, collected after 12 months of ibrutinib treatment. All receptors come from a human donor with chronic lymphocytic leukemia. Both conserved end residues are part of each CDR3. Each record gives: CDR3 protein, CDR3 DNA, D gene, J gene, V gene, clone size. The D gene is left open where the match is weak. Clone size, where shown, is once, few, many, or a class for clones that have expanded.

cdr3_aa: CASSLEGIGGYTF; cdr3_nt: TGTGCCAGCAGCTTGGAAGGGATTGGCGGCTACACCTTC; d_call: .; j_call: TRBJ1-2; v_call: TRBV5-4; clone_size: .
cdr3_aa: CASSLINYGYTF; cdr3_nt: TGTGCCAGCAGCTTAATAAACTATGGCTACACCTTC; d_call: .; j_call: TRBJ1-2; v_call: TRBV7-2; clone_size: .
cdr3_aa: CASSEDRGPDGYTF; cdr3_nt: TGCGCCAGCAGTGAGGACAGGGGGCCGGATGGCTACACCTTC; d_call: TRBD1; j_call: TRBJ1-2; v_call: TRBV10-2; clone_size: .
cdr3_aa: CASSFSQGAQPQHF; cdr3_nt: TGTGCCAGCAGTTTTTCTCAGGGGGCTCAGCCCCAGCATTTT; d_call: TRBD1; j_call: TRBJ1-5; v_call: TRBV28; clone_size: .
cdr3_aa: CASSLRWDNYQPQHF; cdr3_nt: TGTGCCAGCAGCTTACGGTGGGACAATTATCAGCCCCAGCATTTT; d_call: .; j_call: TRBJ1-5; v_call: TRBV7-2; clone_size: .
cdr3_aa: CASQGIIAKNIQYF; cdr3_nt: TGTGCCAGCCAGGGAATCATAGCCAAAAACATTCAGTACTTC; d_call: .; j_call: TRBJ2-4; v_call: TRBV28; clone_size: .
cdr3_aa: CASSSHSGRASYNEQFF; cdr3_nt: TGTGCCAGCAGTTCTCATAGCGGGAGGGCCTCCTACAATGAGCAGTTCTTC; d_call: TRBD2; j_call: TRBJ2-1; v_call: TRBV25-1; clone_size: .
cdr3_aa: CASKTRRLSGRATDTQYF; cdr3_nt: TGTGCCAGCAAAACGAGGCGTCTTAGCGGGAGGGCCACAGATACGCAGTATTTT; d_call: TRBD2; j_call: TRBJ2-3; v_call: TRBV27; clone_size: .
cdr3_aa: CASSLREETQYF; cdr3_nt: TGTGCCAGCTCGCTCAGGGAAGAGACCCAGTACTTC; d_call: .; j_call: TRBJ2-5; v_call: TRBV18; clone_size: once
cdr3_aa: CASSLGARQSGWNTEAFF; cdr3_nt: TGTGCCAGCAGTTTGGGGGCGAGACAATCGGGATGGAACACTGAAGCTTTCTTT; d_call: .; j_call: TRBJ1-1; v_call: TRBV28; clone_size: .
cdr3_aa: CASRRGHPPEAFF; cdr3_nt: TGTGCCAGCAGGCGAGGACACCCACCTGAAGCTTTCTTT; d_call: .; j_call: TRBJ1-1; v_call: TRBV6-6; clone_size: .
cdr3_aa: CASSSQPRNTIYF; cdr3_nt: TGTGCCAGCAGTTCACAGCCCCGAAACACCATATATTTT; d_call: .; j_call: TRBJ1-3; v_call: TRBV7-2; clone_size: .
cdr3_aa: CASSLRGSAKNIQYF; cdr3_nt: TGTGCCAGCAGCTTGAGAGGGAGCGCCAAAAACATTCAGTACTTC; d_call: .; j_call: TRBJ2-4; v_call: TRBV5-8; clone_size: .
cdr3_aa: CASSLASGFQETQYF; cdr3_nt: TGTGCCAGCAGCTTAGCTTCAGGGTTCCAAGAGACCCAGTACTTC; d_call: .; j_call: TRBJ2-5; v_call: TRBV11-3; clone_size: once
cdr3_aa: CASSLLVSGQGRDGYTF; cdr3_nt: TGTGCCAGCAGTCTCCTTGTCTCCGGACAGGGAAGAGATGGCTACACCTTC; d_call: TRBD1; j_call: TRBJ1-2; v_call: TRBV28; clone_size: .
cdr3_aa: CASSTDNYGYTF; cdr3_nt: TGTGCCAGTAGTACCGACAACTATGGCTACACCTTC; d_call: .; j_call: TRBJ1-2; v_call: TRBV19; clone_size: .
cdr3_aa: CASSSEGGGYTF; cdr3_nt: TGTGCCAGCAGTTCGGAGGGCGGTGGCTACACCTTC; d_call: .; j_call: TRBJ1-2; v_call: TRBV27; clone_size: once
cdr3_aa: CASSGSSYEQYF; cdr3_nt: TGTGCCAGCAGCGGAAGCTCCTACGAGCAGTACTTC; d_call: .; j_call: TRBJ2-7; v_call: TRBV9; clone_size: .
cdr3_aa: CASSPPGTVSSYEQYF; cdr3_nt: TGTGCCAGCTCACCTCCCGGGACCGTAAGCTCCTACGAGCAGTACTTC; d_call: .; j_call: TRBJ2-7; v_call: TRBV18; clone_size: .
cdr3_aa: CASSQGSYNSPLHF; cdr3_nt: TGTGCCAGCAGCCAGGGGTCCTATAATTCACCCCTCCACTTT; d_call: .; j_call: TRBJ1-6; v_call: TRBV14; clone_size: .
cdr3_aa: CASSQGVNEQFF; cdr3_nt: TGCGCCAGCAGCCAGGGAGTCAATGAGCAGTTCTTC; d_call: .; j_call: TRBJ2-1; v_call: TRBV4-1; clone_size: .
cdr3_aa: CASSLDRSYGYTF; cdr3_nt: TGTGCCAGCAGTCTTGACAGGTCCTATGGCTACACCTTC; d_call: .; j_call: TRBJ1-2; v_call: TRBV6-5; clone_size: .
cdr3_aa: CASSYSDSGNTIYF; cdr3_nt: TGTGCCAGCAGCTATAGCGACTCTGGAAACACCATATATTTT; d_call: .; j_call: TRBJ1-3; v_call: TRBV7-3; clone_size: .
cdr3_aa: CASSLREQYF; cdr3_nt: TGTGCCAGCAGCTTAAGGGAGCAGTACTTC; d_call: .; j_call: TRBJ2-7; v_call: TRBV7-2; clone_size: .
cdr3_aa: CASSRRNYNSPLHF; cdr3_nt: TGTGCCAGCAGTAGGCGGAATTATAATTCACCCCTCCACTTT; d_call: .; j_call: TRBJ1-6; v_call: TRBV27; clone_size: .